The clone carrying this T cell receptor (beta chain) was found many times. Antigen specificity is unknown. This may be a read error, as it is one base from a much larger clone. As originally analysed: Clinicopathological groups of papillary thyroid cancer showed CDR3 differences that were used to build a distant-metastasis classifier. TCRdb re-called the PCR reads via MiXCR. These V and J calls originate from TCRdb's pipeline instead of the authors' own analysis. The sample contains over 70,000 clones, 15% to 20% of which appear only once. This CDR3 is built from 15 residues. CDR1 is MRHNA, CDR2 SNTAGT, per germline. Every patient underwent thyroid surgery untreated. The sample originates from a study of metastatic and nonmetastatic thyroid tumors. Study in general: It was across blood and tumor or nodule tissue from malignant and benign thyroid patients that repertoires were compared.

General study findings and limits: It was reportedly found that TCR beta diversity was significantly higher in malignant thyroid tumors than in benign nodules, a difference seen in both blood and tumor samples.

The sample was blood. The chain carries TRBV6-4 and TRBJ2-6; tentatively, D is TRBD1 (6 bases). This clonotype was obtained from a female donor with papillary thyroid cancer or a benign thyroid nodule (not recorded which). Some clones in this sample may be carry-over from other donors' samples. The CDR3 reads CASSRDTSGADVLTF. The CDR3 DNA sequence: TGTGCCAGCAGCCGGGACACCTCTGGGGCCGACGTCCTGACTTTC.